The source of this T cell receptor (beta chain) is a study of response to subunit inactivated influenza vaccine. Study-wide results and caveats: The authors suggested that few new T cells are recruited per seasonal influenza vaccination.

TCRdb independently ran MiXCR on the RT-PCR reads; one entry per CDR3 protein. The sample records approximately 520,000 distinct CDR3 sequences, around 25% being singletons. In regard to this clonotype: Its target is unknown.

The sequence was obtained from a man aged 50-60 years who received an inactivated influenza vaccine. Material: CD4+ T cells sorted from PBMCs, obtained more than 4 days after vaccination.

CDR3 nucleotide sequence: TGTGCCAGCAGCCCGGTCGGGACTGACTTCTACGAGCAGTACTTC. The encoded protein is CASSPVGTDFYEQYF. This chain connects TRBV7-2 to TRBJ2-7, with D perhaps matching TRBD2 (6 bases). This CDR3 comprises 15 residues. The germline V gene has CDR1 SGHTA and CDR2 FQGNSA. V dropped 5 bases and J dropped 3 bases, with 17 bases sitting between them.